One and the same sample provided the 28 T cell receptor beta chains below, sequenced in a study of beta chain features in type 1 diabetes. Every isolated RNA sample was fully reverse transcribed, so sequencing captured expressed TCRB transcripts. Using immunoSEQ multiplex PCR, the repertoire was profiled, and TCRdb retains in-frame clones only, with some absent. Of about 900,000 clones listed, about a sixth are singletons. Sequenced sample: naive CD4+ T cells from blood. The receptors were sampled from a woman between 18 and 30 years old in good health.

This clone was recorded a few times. The CDR3, as DNA: TGTGCCAGCAGTGACCAAGGACAGGGAGGTCAGCCCCAGCATTTT. Amino acid sequence: CASSDQGQGGQPQHF. This sequence joins TRBV2 and TRBJ1-5, with 8 bases aligning to TRBD1. Trimming removed 3 bases from V and 6 bases from J; junction bases left unmatched: 7. Looked up from germline, CDR1 is SNHLY and CDR2 is FYNNEI. The CDR3 contains 15 residues.

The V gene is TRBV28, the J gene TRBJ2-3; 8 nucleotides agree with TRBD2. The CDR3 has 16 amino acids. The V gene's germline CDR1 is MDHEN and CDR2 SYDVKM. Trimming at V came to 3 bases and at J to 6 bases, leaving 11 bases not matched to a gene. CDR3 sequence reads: CASSFSGLGPGDTQYF. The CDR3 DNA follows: TGTGCCAGCAGTTTCTCGGGACTAGGTCCTGGGGATACGCAGTATTTT.

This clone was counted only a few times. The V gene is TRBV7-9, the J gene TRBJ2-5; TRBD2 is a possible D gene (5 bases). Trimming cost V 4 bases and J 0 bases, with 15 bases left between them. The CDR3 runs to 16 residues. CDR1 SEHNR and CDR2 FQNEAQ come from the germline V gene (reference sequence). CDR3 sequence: CASSSRPRANQETQYF. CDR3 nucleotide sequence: TGTGCCAGCAGCTCCCGTCCGAGGGCCAACCAAGAGACCCAGTACTTC.

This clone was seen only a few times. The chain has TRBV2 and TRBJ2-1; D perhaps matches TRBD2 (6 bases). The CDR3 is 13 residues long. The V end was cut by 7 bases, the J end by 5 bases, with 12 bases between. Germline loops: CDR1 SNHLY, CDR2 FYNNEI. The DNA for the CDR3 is TGTGCCAGCAAACTAGGGAGGAACAATGAGCAGTTCTTC. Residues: CASKLGRNNEQFF.

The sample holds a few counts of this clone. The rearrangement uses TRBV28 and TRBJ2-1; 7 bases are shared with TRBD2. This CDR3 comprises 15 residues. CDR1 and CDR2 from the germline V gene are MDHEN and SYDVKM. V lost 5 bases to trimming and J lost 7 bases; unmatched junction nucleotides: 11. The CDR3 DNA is TGTGCCAGCAGTCCGGCGGGGGTCCGGGGGAATGAGCAGTTCTTC. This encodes CASSPAGVRGNEQFF. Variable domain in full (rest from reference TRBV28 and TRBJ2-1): DVKVTQSSRYLVKRTGEKVFLECVQDMDHENMFWYRQDPGLGLRLIYFSYDVKMKEKGDIPEGYSVSREKKERFSLILESASTNQTSMYLCASSPAGVRGNEQFFGPGTRLTVL.

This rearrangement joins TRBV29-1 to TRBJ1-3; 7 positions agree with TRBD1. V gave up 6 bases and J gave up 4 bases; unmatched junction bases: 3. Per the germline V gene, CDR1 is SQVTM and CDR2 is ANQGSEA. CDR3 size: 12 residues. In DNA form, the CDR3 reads TGCAGCGTCGGGACAGTGGGAAACACCATATATTTT. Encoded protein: CSVGTVGNTIYF. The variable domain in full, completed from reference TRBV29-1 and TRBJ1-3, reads SAVISQKPSRDICQRGTSLTIQCQVDSQVTMMFWYRQQPGQSLTLIATANQGSEATYESGFVIDKFPISRPNLTFSTLTVSNMSPEDSSIYLCSVGTVGNTIYFGEGSWLTVV.

The chain's CDR3 is CASRRTSGSYNEQFF. The DNA for the CDR3 is TGCGCCAGCAGACGGACTAGCGGATCCTACAATGAGCAGTTCTTC. The chain uses TRBV5-1 and TRBJ2-1, with TRBD2 matching over 10 bases. CDR3 length: 15 amino acids. V was clipped by 5 bases and J by 1 base; unmatched bases: 3. Germline V gene sequence: CDR1 SGHRS, CDR2 YFSETQ. The entire variable domain, with the rest obtained from reference TRBV5-1 and TRBJ2-1, is as follows: KAGVTQTPRYLIKTRGQQVTLSCSPISGHRSVSWYQQTPGQGLQFLFEYFSETQRNKGNFPGRFSGRQFSNSRSEMNVSTLELGDSALYLCASRRTSGSYNEQFFGPGTRLTVL.

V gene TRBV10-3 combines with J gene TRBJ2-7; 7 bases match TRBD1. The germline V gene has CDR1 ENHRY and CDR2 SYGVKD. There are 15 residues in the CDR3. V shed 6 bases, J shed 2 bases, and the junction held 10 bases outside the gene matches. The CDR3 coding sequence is TGTGCCATCAGATCCGGGACAGCCCGAACCTACGAGCAGTACTTC. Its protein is CAIRSGTARTYEQYF.

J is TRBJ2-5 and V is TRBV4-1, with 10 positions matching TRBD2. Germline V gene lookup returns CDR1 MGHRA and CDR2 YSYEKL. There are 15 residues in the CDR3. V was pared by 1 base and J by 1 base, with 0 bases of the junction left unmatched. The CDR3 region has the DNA TGCGCCAGCAGCCAAGGGACTAGCGGCCAAGAGACCCAGTACTTC. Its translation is CASSQGTSGQETQYF.

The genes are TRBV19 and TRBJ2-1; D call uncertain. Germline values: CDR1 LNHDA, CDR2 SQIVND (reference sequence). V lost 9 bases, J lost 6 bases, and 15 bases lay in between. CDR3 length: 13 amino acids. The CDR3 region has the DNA TGTGCCAGCTCTGGGTTTTTAGGCAATGAGCAGTTCTTC. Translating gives CASSGFLGNEQFF.

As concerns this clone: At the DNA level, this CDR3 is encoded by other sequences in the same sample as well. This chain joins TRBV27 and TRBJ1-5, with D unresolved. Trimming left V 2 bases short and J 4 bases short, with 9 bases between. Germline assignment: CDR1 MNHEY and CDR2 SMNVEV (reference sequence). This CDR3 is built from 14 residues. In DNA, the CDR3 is TGTGCCAGCAGTTTAGAGGGTAGGAATCAGCCCCAGCATTTT. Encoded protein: CASSLEGRNQPQHF.

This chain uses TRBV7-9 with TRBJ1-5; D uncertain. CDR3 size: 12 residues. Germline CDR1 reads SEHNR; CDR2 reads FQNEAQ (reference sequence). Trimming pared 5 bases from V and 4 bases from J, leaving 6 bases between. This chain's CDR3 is CASSPGNQPQHF. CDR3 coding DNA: TGTGCCAGCAGCCCCGGGAATCAGCCCCAGCATTTT. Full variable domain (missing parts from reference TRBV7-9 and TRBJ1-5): DTGVSQNPRHKITKRGQNVTFRCDPISEHNRLYWYRQTLGQGPEFLTYFQNEAQLEKSRLLSDRFSAERPKGSFSTLEIQRTEQGDSAMYLCASSPGNQPQHFGDGTRLSIL.

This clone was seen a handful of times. The CDR3, as DNA: TGTGCCAGCAGCGGAGACCTGGCGGCTTACTATGGCTACACCTTC. It encodes CASSGDLAAYYGYTF. V is TRBV7-9 and J is TRBJ1-2, with unresolved D. The V gene's germline CDR1 is SEHNR and CDR2 FQNEAQ (reference sequence). This CDR3 comprises 15 residues. Trimming removed 5 bases from V and 3 bases from J, with 16 bases in between.

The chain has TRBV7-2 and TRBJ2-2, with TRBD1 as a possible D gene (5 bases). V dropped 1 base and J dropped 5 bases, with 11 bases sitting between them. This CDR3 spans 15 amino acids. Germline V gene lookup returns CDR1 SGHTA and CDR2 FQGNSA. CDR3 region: CASSLVYRSTGELFF. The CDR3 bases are TGTGCCAGCAGCTTAGTGTACAGGTCGACCGGGGAGCTGTTTTTT.

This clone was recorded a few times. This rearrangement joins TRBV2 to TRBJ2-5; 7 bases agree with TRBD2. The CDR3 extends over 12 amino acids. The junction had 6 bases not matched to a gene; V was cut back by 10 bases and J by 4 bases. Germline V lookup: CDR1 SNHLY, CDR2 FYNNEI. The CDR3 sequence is CATAGVGETQYF. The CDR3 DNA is TGTGCCACCGCGGGGGTAGGAGAGACCCAGTACTTC. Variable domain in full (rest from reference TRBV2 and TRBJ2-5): EPEVTQTPSHQVTQMGQEVILRCVPISNHLYFYWYRQILGQKVEFLVSFYNNEISEKSEIFDDQFSVERPDGSNFTLKIRSTKLEDSAMYFCATAGVGETQYFGPGTRLLVL.

As DNA, the CDR3 is TGCAGCGTTTCAAGAGGGGTAGGCAACCAAGAGACCCAGTACTTC. It codes for CSVSRGVGNQETQYF. V usage is TRBV29-1 and J usage is TRBJ2-5; D possibly matches TRBD1 or TRBD2 (5 bases each). V was clipped by 5 bases and J by 0 bases, with 16 bases between them. Germline V lookup: CDR1 SQVTM, CDR2 ANQGSEA. CDR3 length equals 15 residues.

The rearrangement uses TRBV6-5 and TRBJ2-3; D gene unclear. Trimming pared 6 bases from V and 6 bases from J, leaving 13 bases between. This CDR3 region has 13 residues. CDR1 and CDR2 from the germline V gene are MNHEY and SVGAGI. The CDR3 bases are TGTGCCAGCAGCAAGCGAGAGCTGGATACGCAGTATTTT. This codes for CASSKRELDTQYF.

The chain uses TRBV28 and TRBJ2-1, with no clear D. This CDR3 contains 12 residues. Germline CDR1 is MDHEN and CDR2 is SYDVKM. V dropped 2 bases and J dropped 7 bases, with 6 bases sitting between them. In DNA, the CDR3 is TGTGCCAGCAGTTTAAGTCTGAATGAGCAGTTCTTC. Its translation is CASSLSLNEQFF.

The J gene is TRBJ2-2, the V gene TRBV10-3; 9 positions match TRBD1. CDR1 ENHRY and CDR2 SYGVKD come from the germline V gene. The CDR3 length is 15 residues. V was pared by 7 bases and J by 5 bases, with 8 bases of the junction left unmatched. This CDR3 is CAIKVAGQGTGELFF. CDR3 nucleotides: TGTGCCATCAAGGTTGCGGGACAGGGTACCGGGGAGCTGTTTTTT.

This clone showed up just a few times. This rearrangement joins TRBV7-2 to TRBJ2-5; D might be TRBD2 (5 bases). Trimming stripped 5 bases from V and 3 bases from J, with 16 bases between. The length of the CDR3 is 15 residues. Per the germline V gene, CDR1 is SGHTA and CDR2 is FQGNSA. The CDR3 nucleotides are TGTGCCAGCAGCCTAAATCTAGCACCGAAAGAGACCCAGTACTTC. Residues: CASSLNLAPKETQYF.

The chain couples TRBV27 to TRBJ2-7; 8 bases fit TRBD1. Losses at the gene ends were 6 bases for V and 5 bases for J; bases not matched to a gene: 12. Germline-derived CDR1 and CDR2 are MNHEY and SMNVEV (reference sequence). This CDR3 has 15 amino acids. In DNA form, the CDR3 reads TGTGCCAGCAGCTCCCCGTCTTCAGGGGGCCACGAGCAGTACTTC. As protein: CASSSPSSGGHEQYF.

CDR3 region: CASSQSRNSGNTIYF. Written as DNA, the CDR3 is TGTGCCAGCTCACAATCACGTAACTCTGGAAACACCATATATTTT. The chain recombines TRBV18 with TRBJ1-3, with D unresolved. Trimming pared 4 bases from V and 0 bases from J, leaving 10 bases between. CDR3 length equals 15 residues. Germline V lookup: CDR1 KGHSH, CDR2 LQKENI.

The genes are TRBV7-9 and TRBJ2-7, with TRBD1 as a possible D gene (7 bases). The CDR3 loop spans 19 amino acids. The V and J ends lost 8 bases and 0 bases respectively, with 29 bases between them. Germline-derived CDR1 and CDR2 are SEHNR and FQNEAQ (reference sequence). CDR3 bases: TGTGCCAGCGAGGGGCCTACAGGGGACGGGGACTTGAGCTCCTACGAGCAGTACTTC. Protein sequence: CASEGPTGDGDLSSYEQYF.

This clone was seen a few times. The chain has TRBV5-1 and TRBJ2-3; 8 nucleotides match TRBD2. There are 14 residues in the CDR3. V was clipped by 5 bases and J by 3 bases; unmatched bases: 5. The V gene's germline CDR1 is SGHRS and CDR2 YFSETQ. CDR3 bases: TGCGCCAGCAGACTAGCGGAGACGACAGATACGCAGTATTTT. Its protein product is CASRLAETTDTQYF.

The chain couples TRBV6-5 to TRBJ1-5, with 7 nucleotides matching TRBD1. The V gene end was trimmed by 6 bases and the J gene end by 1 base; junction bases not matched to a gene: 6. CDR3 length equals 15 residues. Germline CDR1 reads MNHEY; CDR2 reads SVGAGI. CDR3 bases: TGTGCCAGCAGCCAAACAGGGGTGAGCAATCAGCCCCAGCATTTT. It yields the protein CASSQTGVSNQPQHF.

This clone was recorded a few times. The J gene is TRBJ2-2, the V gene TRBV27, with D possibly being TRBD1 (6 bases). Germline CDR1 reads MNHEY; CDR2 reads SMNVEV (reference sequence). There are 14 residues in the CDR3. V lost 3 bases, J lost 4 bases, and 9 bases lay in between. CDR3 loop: CASSFGTITGELFF. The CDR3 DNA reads TGTGCCAGCAGTTTCGGGACAATCACCGGGGAGCTGTTTTTT.

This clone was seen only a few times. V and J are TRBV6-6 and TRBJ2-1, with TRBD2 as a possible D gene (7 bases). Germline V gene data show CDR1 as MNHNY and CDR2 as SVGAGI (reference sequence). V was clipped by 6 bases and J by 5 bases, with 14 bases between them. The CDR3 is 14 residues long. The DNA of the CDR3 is TGTGCCAGCAGCCGAAGGGGGACTAACAATGAGCAGTTCTTC. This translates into CASSRRGTNNEQFF.

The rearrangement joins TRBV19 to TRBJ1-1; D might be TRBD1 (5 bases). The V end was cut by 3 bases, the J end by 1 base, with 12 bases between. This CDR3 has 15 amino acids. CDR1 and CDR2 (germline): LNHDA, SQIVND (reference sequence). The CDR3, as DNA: TGTGCCAGTAGTATCGGATTCGGGGGGAACACTGAAGCTTTCTTT. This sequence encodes CASSIGFGGNTEAFF.